This T cell receptor (beta chain) was recorded in a study of a mutant IDH1 vaccine in newly diagnosed glioma. Notes on this clone: The antigen is unknown.

The CDR3 consists of 15 residues. The germline CDR1 and CDR2 sequences are SGHRS and YFSETQ. V was trimmed by 1 base and J by 1 base, leaving 11 bases between them. Time point of the sample: week 47, end of study. Every vaccine dose comprised 300 ug of mutant IDH1 20-mer peptide plus topical imiquimod. TCRdb's copy holds only in-frame clones and misses some; the assay was immunoSEQ multiplex PCR. The sample has some 87,000 clones; roughly 77% are singletons. This chain links TRBV5-1 with TRBJ2-5, with a possible D match to TRBD1 (6 bases). This receptor was identified in a man between 40 and 49 years old with glioma. The sample here was PBMCs, taken from a glioma patient whose treatment included an IDH1 peptide vaccine. CDR3 region: CASSLMGAPQETQYF. CDR3 nucleotides: TGCGCCAGCAGCTTGATGGGGGCGCCCCAAGAGACCCAGTACTTC. Supplemented by reference TRBV5-1 and TRBJ2-5, the full variable domain reads KAGVTQTPRYLIKTRGQQVTLSCSPISGHRSVSWYQQTPGQGLQFLFEYFSETQRNKGNFPGRFSGRQFSNSRSEMNVSTLELGDSALYLCASSLMGAPQETQYFGPGTRLLVL.